The rows below give T cell receptor beta chains drawn from one sample of a study of vaccination and CD4 T cells after COVID-19. TCRdb independently ran MiXCR on the PCR reads; one entry per CDR3 protein. Among some 16,000 distinct CDR3 sequences, 51% were seen once, and the ten largest hold over 10%. These receptors have no known antigen. Source material: CD4+ T cells from blood, cultured in vitro. The receptors derive from a human donor who had recovered from COVID-19. The CDR3 runs from the conserved cysteine through the conserved F or W. Each record gives: J gene, clone size, D gene, V gene, CDR3 DNA, CDR3 protein. The D gene is left open where the match is weak. Rows give clone size only sometimes, using once, few, many, or a class for an expanded clone.

TRBJ2-7,NA,TRBD1,TRBV14,TGTGCCAGCAGCCTTCTTTCCTGGGACAGATCCTACGAGCAGTACTTC,CASSLLSWDRSYEQYF
TRBJ1-2,NA,NA,TRBV20-1,TGCAGTGCTAGCAACCGGGACTGGTATGGCTACACCTTC,CSASNRDWYGYTF
TRBJ2-2,few,TRBD2,TRBV27,TGTGCCAGCAGCCGAAGGGGCGGGAGTGTCACCGGGGAGCTGTTTTTT,CASSRRGGSVTGELFF
TRBJ1-4,NA,NA,TRBV6-1,TGTGCCAGCAGTCTAAACAGGAGGGCTAATGAAAAACTGTTTTTT,CASSLNRRANEKLFF
TRBJ2-1,NA,NA,TRBV20-1,TGCAGTGCTAGAGCCATGGGCGGCAATGAGCAGTTCTTC,CSARAMGGNEQFF
TRBJ1-3,few,NA,TRBV10-3,TGTGCCATCAGACAGGGTCCGGACACCATATATTTT,CAIRQGPDTIYF
TRBJ2-2,few,NA,TRBV2,TGTGCCAGCAGTGAAGATCCGGACAGCACTACCCGGGGGGAGCTGTTTTTT,CASSEDPDSTTRGELFF
TRBJ2-5,NA,NA,TRBV30,TGTGCCTGGGCGACAGGACAAGAGACCCAGTACTTC,CAWATGQETQYF
TRBJ2-5,NA,TRBD2,TRBV12-5,TGTGCTAGTGCCTACCGCTCGGCGGGAGGGCCTGTGGAGACCCAGTACTTC,CASAYRSAGGPVETQYF
TRBJ2-5,NA,TRBD1,TRBV30,TGTGCCTGGACTAGGGGGCCAGAGACCCAGTACTTC,CAWTRGPETQYF
TRBJ1-2,NA,NA,TRBV4-1,TGCGCCAGCAGCCAGTTGATCGGCGTACCCCTCTATGGCTACACCTTC,CASSQLIGVPLYGYTF
TRBJ2-1,NA,NA,TRBV11-3,TGTGCCAGCAGCTCGTCTACTAGTAATGAGCAGTTCTTC,CASSSSTSNEQFF
TRBJ2-3,NA,NA,TRBV7-6,TGTGCCAGCAGCTTGCGAAGGGGAGATACGCAGTATTTT,CASSLRRGDTQYF
TRBJ1-5,few,NA,TRBV6-1,TGTGCCAGCAGTGATAGGCAGGGGAGTTTCAATCAGCCCCAGCATTTT,CASSDRQGSFNQPQHF
TRBJ2-7,NA,NA,TRBV12-3/TRBV12-4,TGTGCCAGCAGTTTAGGGGCTTGGACGGCTAATTACGAGCAGTACTTC,CASSLGAWTANYEQYF
TRBJ2-7,NA,NA,TRBV7-2,TGTGCCAGCAGCTTAGTGGGACGGGACGAGCAGTACTTC,CASSLVGRDEQYF
TRBJ1-1,NA,TRBD1,TRBV20-1,TGCAGTGCTACAGGGGGGGGAACTGAAGCTTTCTTT,CSATGGGTEAFF
TRBJ1-5,NA,NA,TRBV20-1,TGCAGTGCTAGACCAGGGGCTTACAGCAATCAGCCCCAGCATTTT,CSARPGAYSNQPQHF
TRBJ1-1,NA,NA,TRBV18,TGTGCCAGCTCACGAGTCGATGGGAACACTGAAGCTTTCTTT,CASSRVDGNTEAFF
TRBJ2-7,NA,NA,TRBV7-2,TGTGCCAGCAGCTTAGAGTTTGGTGGCCGGCAGCAGTACTTC,CASSLEFGGRQQYF
TRBJ2-2,NA,NA,TRBV6-2/TRBV6-3,TGTGCCAGCAGTTACGCCCAGGGTAGGACCGGGGAGCTGTTTTTT,CASSYAQGRTGELFF
TRBJ2-4,NA,NA,TRBV27,TGTGCCAGCAGTTTATCCGGTTACCGATCCGACATTCAGTACTTC,CASSLSGYRSDIQYF
TRBJ1-1,medium-sized,NA,TRBV10-3,TGTGCCATCAGTGACCTGAGGAACACTGAAGCTTTCTTT,CAISDLRNTEAFF
TRBJ2-3,few,NA,TRBV7-2,TGTGCCAGCAGCCCAATGGGGGTCACAGATACGCAGTATTTT,CASSPMGVTDTQYF